A single T cell receptor (beta chain) is shown here with its context. Template material for amplifying TCR beta CDR3 regions consisted of RNA transcripts. The HTBI set primed first-round TCR CDR3 RT-PCR. In TCRdb, the multiplex PCR reads were re-called with MiXCR into one record per CDR3 protein. Of 370,000 or so distinct CDR3 sequences in the sample, approximately 13% are singletons; the top ten hold more than 20%. The CDR3 has 12 amino acids. Trimming shortened V by 1 base and J by 2 bases, and 1 base separated the two germline ends. Germline loops: CDR1 LGHNT, CDR2 FRNRAP. Used for diagnoses were clinical symptoms, serum thyroxine and TRAb, thyroid ultrasound and orbital computed tomography. The data belong to a study of T cells in Graves' hyperthyroidism and ophthalmopathy.

The sequenced sample was blood. The clonotype originates from a man in his thirties or forties with Graves' hyperthyroidism that later progressed to Graves' ophthalmopathy. The J gene is TRBJ2-3, the V gene TRBV12-5; D uncertain. CDR3 sequence (DNA): TGTGCTAGTGGTTTGGACACAGATACGCAGTATTTT. Its translation: CASGLDTDTQYF.